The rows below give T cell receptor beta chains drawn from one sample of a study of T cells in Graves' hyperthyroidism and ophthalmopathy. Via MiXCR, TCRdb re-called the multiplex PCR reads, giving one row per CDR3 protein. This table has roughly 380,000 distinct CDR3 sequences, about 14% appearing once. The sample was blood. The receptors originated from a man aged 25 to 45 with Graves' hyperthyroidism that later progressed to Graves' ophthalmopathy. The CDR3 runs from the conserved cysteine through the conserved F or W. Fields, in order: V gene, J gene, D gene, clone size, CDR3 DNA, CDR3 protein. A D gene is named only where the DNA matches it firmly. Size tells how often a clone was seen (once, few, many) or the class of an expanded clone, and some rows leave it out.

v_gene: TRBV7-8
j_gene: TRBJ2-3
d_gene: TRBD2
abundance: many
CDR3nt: TGTGCCAGCAGCTTCGGGACTAGCGGGGGAAGCACAGATACGCAGTATTTT
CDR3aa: CASSFGTSGGSTDTQYF

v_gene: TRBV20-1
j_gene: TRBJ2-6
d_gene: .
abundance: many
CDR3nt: TGCAGTGCTATCCGTCGGGGCTCTGGGGCCAACGTCCTGACTTTC
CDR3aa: CSAIRRGSGANVLTF

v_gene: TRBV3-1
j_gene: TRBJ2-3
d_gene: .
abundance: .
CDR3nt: TGTGCCAGCAGCCAAGATTTCCCGGCAGGAACGCAGTATTTT
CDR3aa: CASSQDFPAGTQYF

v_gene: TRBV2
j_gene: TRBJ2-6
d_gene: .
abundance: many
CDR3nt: TGTGCCAGCAACCAGAACTCTGGGGCCAACGTCCTGACTTTC
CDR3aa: CASNQNSGANVLTF

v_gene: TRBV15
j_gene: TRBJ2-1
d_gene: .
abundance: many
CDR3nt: TGTGCCACCAGCAGAGATACAGAGAGACACAATGAGCAGTTCTTC
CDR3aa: CATSRDTERHNEQFF

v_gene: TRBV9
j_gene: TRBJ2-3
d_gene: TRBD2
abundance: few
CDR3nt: TGTGCCAGCAGCGTAGGCTCTAGCGGGGTTTCAGATACGCAGTATTTT
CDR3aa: CASSVGSSGVSDTQYF

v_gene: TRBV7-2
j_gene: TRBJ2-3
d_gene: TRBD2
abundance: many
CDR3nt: TGTGCCAGCAGCTTTTTTATAACAGCGGGGGGGCCACCCTTGACAAGATACACGCAGTATTTT
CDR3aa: CASSFFITAGGPPLTRYTQYF

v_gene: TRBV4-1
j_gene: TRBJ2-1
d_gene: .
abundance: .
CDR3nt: TGCGCCAGCAGCCTACGACACACCCTCGTCGATCCGTTCTTC
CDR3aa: CASSLRHTLVDPFF

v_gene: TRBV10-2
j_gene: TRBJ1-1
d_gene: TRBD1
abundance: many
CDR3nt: TGCGCCAGCAGTGGCACGACAGGGATCGGCACTGAAGCTTTCTTT
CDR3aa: CASSGTTGIGTEAFF

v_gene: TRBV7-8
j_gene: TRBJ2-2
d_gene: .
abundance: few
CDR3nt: TGTGCCAGCAGCCCCAGCATTGGGGAACTGTTTTTT
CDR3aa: CASSPSIGELFF

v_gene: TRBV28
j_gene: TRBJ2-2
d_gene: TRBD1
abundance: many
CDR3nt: TGTGCCAGCAGTCACGACAGGGGGTACGGCGGGGAGCTGTTTTTT
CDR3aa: CASSHDRGYGGELFF

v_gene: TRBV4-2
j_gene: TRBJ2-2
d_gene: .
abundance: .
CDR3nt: TGTGCCAGCAGCCAAGATCGGCTTCCCCCCGGGGAGCTGTTTTTT
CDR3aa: CASSQDRLPPGELFF

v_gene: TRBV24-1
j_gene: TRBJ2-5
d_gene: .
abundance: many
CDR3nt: TGTGCCACCAGTGATCCAACGAGAGGGATCGAGACCCAGTACTTC
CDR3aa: CATSDPTRGIETQYF

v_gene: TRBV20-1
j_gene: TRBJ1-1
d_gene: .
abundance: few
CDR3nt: TGCAGTGCTAACAGGGCGGGAAGTGAAGCTTTCTTT
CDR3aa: CSANRAGSEAFF

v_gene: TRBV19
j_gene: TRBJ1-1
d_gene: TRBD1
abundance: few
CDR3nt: TGTGCCAGTAGTTCATTTGGACAGGGGGCAACTCGGGCTTTCTTT
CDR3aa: CASSSFGQGATRAFF

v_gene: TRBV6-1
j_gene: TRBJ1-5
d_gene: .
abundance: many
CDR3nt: TGTGCCAGCAGTTATATCGGCAGGGCCTACAATCAGCCCCAGCATTTT
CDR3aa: CASSYIGRAYNQPQHF

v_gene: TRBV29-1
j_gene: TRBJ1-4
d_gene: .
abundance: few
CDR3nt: TGCAGCGTAGAGCTCGGAAAACTGTTTTTT
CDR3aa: CSVELGKLFF

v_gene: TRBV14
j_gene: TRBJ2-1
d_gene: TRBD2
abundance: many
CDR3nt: TGTGCCAGCAGCCTCGGCAGCGGGGCATACAATGAGCAGTTCTTC
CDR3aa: CASSLGSGAYNEQFF

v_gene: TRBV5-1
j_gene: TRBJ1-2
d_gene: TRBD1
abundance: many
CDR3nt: TGCGCCAGCGGACCGGGACAGGGGAACGGCTACACCTTC
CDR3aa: CASGPGQGNGYTF

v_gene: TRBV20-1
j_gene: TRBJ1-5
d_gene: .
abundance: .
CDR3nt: TGCAGTGCTCCCAGGATCGGCAATCAGCCCCAGCATTTT
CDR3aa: CSAPRIGNQPQHF

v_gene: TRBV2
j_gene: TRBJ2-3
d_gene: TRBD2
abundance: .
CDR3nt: TGTGCCAGCACCAAACTCGGGACTAGCGGGGGGAGCACAGATACGCAGTATTTT
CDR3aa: CASTKLGTSGGSTDTQYF

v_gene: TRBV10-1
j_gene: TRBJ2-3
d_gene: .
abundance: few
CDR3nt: TGCGCCAGCAGTGATTCAAGGGCGGGGTTCTTGAGCACAGATACGCAGTATTTT
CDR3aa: CASSDSRAGFLSTDTQYF

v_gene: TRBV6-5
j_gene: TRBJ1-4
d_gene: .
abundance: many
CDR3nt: TGTGCCAGCAGTTACTCGAAGCCGAGCTTCGGAAAACTGTTTTTT
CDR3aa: CASSYSKPSFGKLFF

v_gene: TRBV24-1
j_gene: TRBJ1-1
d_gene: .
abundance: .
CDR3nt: TGTGCCACCAGTGATTTGTGGGGCGGTGAAGCTTTCTTT
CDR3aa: CATSDLWGGEAFF